Following are 23 T cell receptor beta chains from one sample sequenced in a study of OX40 agonist ivuxolimab in advanced cancers. Sequencing was performed with immunoSEQ multiplex PCR; in TCRdb, only in-frame clones are kept and a portion is missing. The table includes roughly 46,000 clones, roughly 90% detected once. Sequencing used CD4+ or CD8+ T cells sorted from blood, obtained in a trial of the OX40 agonist ivuxolimab. Receptor source: an adult with an advanced solid tumor such as melanoma, head and neck, liver or kidney cancer.

The rearrangement joins TRBV30 to TRBJ2-5, with D perhaps TRBD1 (5 bases). The CDR3 extends over 11 amino acids. Germline lookup yields CDR1 GTSNPN and CDR2 SVGIG (reference sequence). Trimming removed 3 bases at V and 10 bases at J, with 12 bases between. CDR3 region: CAWSPGIDQYF. The CDR3 coding sequence is TGTGCCTGGAGCCCAGGGATAGACCAGTACTTC.

This chain uses TRBV4-2 with TRBJ1-2, with unresolved D. CDR3 length: 13 amino acids. The germline V and J ends were trimmed by 1 base and 8 bases, with 11 bases remaining between them. In germline, CDR1 is LGHNA, CDR2 YNFKEQ. Written as DNA, the CDR3 is TGTGCCAGCAGCCAAGGGACTGGACGGGGCTACACCTTC. Translated, it gives CASSQGTGRGYTF.

The chain has TRBV11-2 and TRBJ2-5; TRBD2 aligns across 16 bases. The V and J ends lost 4 bases and 4 bases, in that order; junction bases with no gene match: 12. The V gene's germline CDR1 is SGHAT and CDR2 FQNNGV. The CDR3 has 19 amino acids. CDR3 sequence reads: CASSSKPGLAGGPRETQYF. The DNA of the CDR3 is TGTGCCAGCAGCTCGAAACCGGGACTAGCGGGAGGGCCTAGAGAGACCCAGTACTTC.

The rearrangement links TRBV7-8 to TRBJ1-5; D might be TRBD1 (6 bases). Germline V gene data show CDR1 as SGHVS and CDR2 as FQNEAQ. Deletions cut 4 bases from V and 0 bases from J, with 10 bases between. This CDR3 has 15 residues. CDR3 in DNA: TGTGCCAGCAGCTCAGGACAGTTTAGCAATCAGCCCCAGCATTTT. Its translation: CASSSGQFSNQPQHF.

The chain recombines TRBV7-3 with TRBJ2-1; no definite D call. Germline V lookup: CDR1 SGHTA, CDR2 FQGTGA. This CDR3 region has 15 residues. V was shortened by 6 bases and J by 0 bases, with 12 bases between the two germline ends. The chain's CDR3 is CASSITRSSYNEQFF. The CDR3 DNA reads TGTGCCAGCAGTATTACTCGCAGCTCCTACAATGAGCAGTTCTTC.

CDR3 nucleotide sequence: TGCGCCAGCAGCACAGGGCCCCAAGAGACCCAGTACTTC. This gives the protein CASSTGPQETQYF. The chain has TRBV5-1 and TRBJ2-5, with D tentatively TRBD1 (6 bases). V was cut by 4 bases and J by 1 base, with 8 bases left in between. This CDR3 region has 13 residues. Germline assignment: CDR1 SGHRS and CDR2 YFSETQ.

This chain connects TRBV7-9 to TRBJ2-1, with 8 bases that match TRBD2. The germline CDR1 and CDR2 sequences are SEHNR and FQNEAQ (reference sequence). Trimming removed 3 bases from V and 4 bases from J; junction bases left unmatched: 8. The CDR3 is 16 amino acids. Here the CDR3 reads CASSLGGTSIYNEQFF. The DNA of the CDR3 is TGTGCCAGCAGCTTGGGTGGGACTAGTATTTACAATGAGCAGTTCTTC.

This clone was observed a handful of times. J is TRBJ1-2 and V is TRBV2, with 7 bases fitting TRBD1. Germline V CDR1 and CDR2: SNHLY, FYNNEI. J gave up 3 bases and V 11 bases, and 9 bases lay outside the gene matches. The CDR3 consists of 13 residues. The CDR3 sequence is CAGKTGLDYGYTF. CDR3 DNA sequence: TGTGCCGGGAAGACAGGGTTGGACTATGGCTACACCTTC.

V gene TRBV30 combines with J gene TRBJ2-7; 9 positions match TRBD2. Germline CDR1 reads GTSNPN; CDR2 reads SVGIG (reference sequence). V lost 0 bases to trimming and J lost 7 bases; unmatched junction nucleotides: 16. The CDR3 spans 17 residues. The CDR3 region is CAWSVIGLAGRVGEQYF. The CDR3 nucleotides read TGTGCCTGGAGTGTAATCGGTCTAGCGGGAAGGGTTGGGGAGCAGTACTTC.

This chain connects TRBV30 to TRBJ2-7, with no clear D. Trimming stripped 2 bases from V and 2 bases from J, with 4 bases between. Germline loops: CDR1 GTSNPN, CDR2 SVGIG (reference sequence). This CDR3 contains 11 residues. The CDR3 spells CAWSSAYEQYF. The CDR3 DNA reads as TGTGCCTGGAGTTCGGCCTACGAGCAGTACTTC.

The genes are TRBV5-8 and TRBJ2-5; 13 bases agree with TRBD2. CDR3 length: 14 amino acids. V shed 6 bases, J shed 7 bases, and the junction held 6 bases outside the gene matches. Germline V gene data show CDR1 as SGHTS and CDR2 as YDEGEE. CDR3 DNA: TGTGCCAGCACCCAAACTAGCGGGAGGGGGACCCAGTACTTC. The encoded protein is CASTQTSGRGTQYF.

Only a few counts were recorded for this clone. The chain employs TRBV9 and TRBJ2-3; 11 bases line up with TRBD2. This CDR3 comprises 15 residues. Germline V CDR1 and CDR2: SGDLS, YYNGEE. The V and J ends lost 2 bases and 6 bases, in that order; junction bases with no gene match: 5. CDR3 sequence (DNA): TGTGCCAGCAGCGTCCGAACTAGCGGGAGTGATACGCAGTATTTT. Translating it yields CASSVRTSGSDTQYF.

J is TRBJ2-1 and V is TRBV5-1; weak D call: TRBD2 (6 bases). CDR1 and CDR2 from the germline V gene are SGHRS and YFSETQ. Trimming took off 0 bases at V and 5 bases at J, with 12 bases between the two ends. CDR3 length: 15 residues. CDR3 in amino acids: CASSLVAGFNNEQFF. The DNA for the CDR3 is TGCGCCAGCAGCTTGGTTGCGGGATTCAACAATGAGCAGTTCTTC.

The chain couples TRBV6-6 to TRBJ1-5; TRBD1 matches 7 bases. Germline V gives CDR1 MNHNY, CDR2 SVGAGI (reference sequence). The CDR3 runs to 15 residues. The J segment lost 2 bases and the V segment lost 6 bases, leaving 7 bases of the junction unmatched. CDR3 sequence reads: CASSKRQGGNQPQHF. CDR3 nucleotides: TGTGCCAGCAGCAAGAGACAGGGCGGCAATCAGCCCCAGCATTTT.

This clone has more than one count but fewer than ten. The chain carries TRBV23-1 and TRBJ2-1, with a tentative D call TRBD1 (6 bases). TRBV23-1 is classed as an ORF, of uncertain function. This CDR3 comprises 17 residues. The ends were cut back, 0 bases at V and 0 bases at J, with 12 bases in the middle. DNA for the CDR3: TGCGCCAGCAGTCAATCTGGACAGTCGAGCTCCTACAATGAGCAGTTCTTC. This codes for CASSQSGQSSSYNEQFF.

This clone was detected a few times. The rearrangement links TRBV29-1 to TRBJ1-1; tentative D call: TRBD1 (5 bases). This CDR3 region has 13 residues. Deletions cut 7 bases from V and 4 bases from J, with 16 bases between. Per germline, CDR1 SQVTM and CDR2 ANQGSEA. CDR3 sequence: CSGNRGQGTEAFF. CDR3 nucleotide sequence: TGCAGCGGGAACCGGGGTCAGGGCACTGAAGCTTTCTTT.

This sequence joins TRBV15 and TRBJ2-1; D gene ambiguous. The CDR3 consists of 13 residues. Germline assignment: CDR1 LNHNV and CDR2 YYDKDF (reference sequence). The V and J ends lost 0 bases and 5 bases respectively, with 5 bases between them. The CDR3 loop reads CATSRDFHNEQFF. CDR3 in DNA: TGTGCCACCAGCAGAGATTTTCACAATGAGCAGTTCTTC.

The CDR3 sequence: CASSFGQGSGANVLTF. The CDR3 nucleotides read TGTGCCAGCAGTTTTGGACAGGGGTCTGGGGCCAACGTCCTGACTTTC. The chain carries TRBV6-6 and TRBJ2-6, with 9 bases that match TRBD1. J gave up 1 base and V 4 bases, and 2 bases lay outside the gene matches. Looked up from germline, CDR1 is MNHNY and CDR2 is SVGAGI (reference sequence). CDR3 length: 16 amino acids.

The V gene is TRBV6-5, the J gene TRBJ2-1; perhaps TRBD1 as D (6 bases). CDR1 is MNHEY and CDR2 is SVGAGI in the germline V gene. The V end lost 2 bases, the J end lost 6 bases, and 14 bases lay between the germline ends. The CDR3 contains 15 residues. The CDR3 nucleotides are TGTGCCAGCAGTTACGAGGGAAGGGGGAGCAATGAGCAGTTCTTC. Its translation: CASSYEGRGSNEQFF.

The chain carries TRBV11-2 and TRBJ2-1; 7 bases fit TRBD1. The length of the CDR3 is 15 residues. Germline trimming cut 7 bases from V and 2 bases from J; bases unmatched to any gene: 8. Germline V gene lookup returns CDR1 SGHAT and CDR2 FQNNGV. The CDR3 loop reads CASNPTGVPYNEQFF. DNA for the CDR3: TGTGCCAGCAACCCAACAGGGGTTCCCTACAATGAGCAGTTCTTC. Variable domain in full (rest from reference TRBV11-2 and TRBJ2-1): EAGVAQSPRYKIIEKRQSVAFWCNPISGHATLYWYQQILGQGPKLLIQFQNNGVVDDSQLPKDRFSAERLKGVDSTLKIQPAKLEDSAVYLCASNPTGVPYNEQFFGPGTRLTVL.

This chain uses TRBV6-5 with TRBJ2-2; D gene unclear. The germline V gene has CDR1 MNHEY and CDR2 SVGAGI. The CDR3 totals 15 residues. Trimming left V 6 bases short and J 5 bases short, with 16 bases between. CDR3 residues: CASSPPLSGTGELFF. The DNA of the CDR3 is TGTGCCAGCAGCCCCCCTCTATCGGGTACCGGGGAGCTGTTTTTT.

This rearrangement joins TRBV5-1 to TRBJ1-1; D gene uncertain. There are 13 residues in the CDR3. The V gene lost 2 bases and the J gene lost 11 bases, with 16 bases spanning the gap. Germline V lookup: CDR1 SGHRS, CDR2 YFSETQ. The CDR3 spells CASSFSFTRDAFF. The CDR3 coding sequence is TGCGCCAGCAGCTTCTCTTTTACCCGAGATGCTTTCTTT.

The chain joins TRBV11-3 to TRBJ2-7; tentatively, D is TRBD2 (5 bases). The CDR3 is made up of 13 amino acids. Germline CDR1 SGHNT, CDR2 YENEEA. V was cut by 5 bases and J by 2 bases, with 10 bases left in between. For the CDR3, the DNA is TGTGCCAGCAGCCCTGGGGAGACCTACGAGCAGTACTTC. Protein: CASSPGETYEQYF.